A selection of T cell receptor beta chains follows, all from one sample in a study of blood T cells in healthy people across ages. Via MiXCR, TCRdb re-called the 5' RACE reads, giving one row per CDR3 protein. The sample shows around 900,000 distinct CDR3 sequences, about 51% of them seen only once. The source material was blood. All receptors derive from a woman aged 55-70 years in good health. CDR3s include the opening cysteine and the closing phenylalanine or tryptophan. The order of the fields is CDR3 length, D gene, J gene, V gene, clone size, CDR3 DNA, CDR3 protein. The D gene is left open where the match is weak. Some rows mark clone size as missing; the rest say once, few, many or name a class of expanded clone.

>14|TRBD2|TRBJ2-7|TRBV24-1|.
TGTGCCACCACAGGACTAGCGGGAGAGGGTGAGCAGTACTTC
CATTGLAGEGEQYF
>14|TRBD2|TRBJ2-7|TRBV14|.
TGTGCCAGCAGCCACCCAGCTAGCGGTTACGAGCAGTACTTC
CASSHPASGYEQYF
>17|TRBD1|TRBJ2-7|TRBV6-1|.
TGTGCCAGCAGTGTTCGACCGGGACAGGGATTGGACTACGAGCAGTACTTC
CASSVRPGQGLDYEQYF
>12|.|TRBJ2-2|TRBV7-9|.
TGTGCCAGCCGGGGGATGGCCGGGGAGCTGTTTTTT
CASRGMAGELFF
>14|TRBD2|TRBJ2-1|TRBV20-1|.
TGCAGTGATAGAGATGCACTAGCGGGGAATGAGCAGTTCTTC
CSDRDALAGNEQFF
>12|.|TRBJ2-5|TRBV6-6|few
TGTGCCAGCAGTTACGCTGGGGATCCCCAGTACTTC
CASSYAGDPQYF
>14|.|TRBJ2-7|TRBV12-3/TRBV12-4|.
TGTACCAGCAGCCAAACCCTGTCATTCTACGAGCAGTACTTC
CTSSQTLSFYEQYF
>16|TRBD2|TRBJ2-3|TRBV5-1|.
TGCGCCAGCAGCCCGATACTAGCGGGAGCGTTAGATACGCAGTATTTT
CASSPILAGALDTQYF
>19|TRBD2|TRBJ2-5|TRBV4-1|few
TGCGCCAGCAGCCAAGGGCGACTAGCGGGACTCTCCCGGGGGGAGACCCAGTACTTC
CASSQGRLAGLSRGETQYF
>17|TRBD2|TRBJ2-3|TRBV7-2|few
TGTGCCAGCAGCTTCGGACTAGCGGGAGGGCTCACAGATACGCAGTATTTT
CASSFGLAGGLTDTQYF
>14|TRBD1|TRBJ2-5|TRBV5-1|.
TGCGCCAGCAGCGAATACAGGGGGTTGGAGACCCAGTACTTC
CASSEYRGLETQYF
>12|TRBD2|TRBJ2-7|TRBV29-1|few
TGCAGCCTCGAGCGGGGCTACAATGAGCAGTACTTC
CSLERGYNEQYF
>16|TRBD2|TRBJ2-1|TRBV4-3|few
TGCGCCAGCAGCCAAGATGCAGCGGGAGTATACAATGAGCAGTTCTTC
CASSQDAAGVYNEQFF
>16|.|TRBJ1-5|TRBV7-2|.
TGTGCCAGCAGCTTAGCGGGGCCTCGTGTCAATCAGCCCCAGCATTTT
CASSLAGPRVNQPQHF
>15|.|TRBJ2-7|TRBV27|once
TGTGCCAGCGGCTCCCCGGACAAGGGATACAATGAGCAGTACTTC
CASGSPDKGYNEQYF
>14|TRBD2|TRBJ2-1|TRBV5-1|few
TGCGCCAGTGGACTAGCGGGTCCCTACAATGAGCAGTTCTTC
CASGLAGPYNEQFF
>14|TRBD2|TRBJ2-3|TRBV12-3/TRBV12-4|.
TGTGCCAGCAGCACGGGACTAGTGCCAGATACGCAGTATTTT
CASSTGLVPDTQYF
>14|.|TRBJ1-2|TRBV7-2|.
TGTGCCAGCAGCTCTTCCGTCAAGAACTATGGCTACACCTTC
CASSSSVKNYGYTF
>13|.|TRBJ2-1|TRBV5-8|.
TGTGCCAGCAGCTTTGACTGGCACTATGAGCAGTTCTTC
CASSFDWHYEQFF
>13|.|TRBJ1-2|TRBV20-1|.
TGCAGTGCTAGAGCACCGCCTAACTATGGCTACACCTTC
CSARAPPNYGYTF
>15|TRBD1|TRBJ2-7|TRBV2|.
TGTGCCAGCAGAGTAGGACAAGGGGGCCCCTACGAGCAGTACTTC
CASRVGQGGPYEQYF
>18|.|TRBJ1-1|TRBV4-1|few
TGCGCCAGCAGCCAAGATCGGTTGGCAGGGAACATGAACACTGAAGCTTTCTTT
CASSQDRLAGNMNTEAFF
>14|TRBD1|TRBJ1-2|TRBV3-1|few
TGTGCCAGCAGCCAAGGTTGGGACAGGGGTGGCTACACCTTC
CASSQGWDRGGYTF
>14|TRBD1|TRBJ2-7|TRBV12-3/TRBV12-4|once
TGTGCCAGCAGCGTACTCTTAGGACAGGGCGAGCAGTACTTC
CASSVLLGQGEQYF
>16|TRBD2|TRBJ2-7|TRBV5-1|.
TGCGCCAGCAGCTTGGTAGGCGGGAGCTTTAAGGACGAGCAGTACTTC
CASSLVGGSFKDEQYF
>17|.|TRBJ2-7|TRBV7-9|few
TGTGCCAGCAGCTTACGGTCTCGGGCCTCCCCTTCCTACGAGCAGTACTTC
CASSLRSRASPSYEQYF
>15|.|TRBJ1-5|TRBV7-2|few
TGTGCCAGCAGCTTAGGTGGAGCGTGGAATCAGCCCCAGCATTTT
CASSLGGAWNQPQHF
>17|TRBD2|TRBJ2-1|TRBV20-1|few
TGCAGTGCTAGAGATCCCTTAGCGGGAGGGGGGATAAATGAGCAGTTCTTC
CSARDPLAGGGINEQFF
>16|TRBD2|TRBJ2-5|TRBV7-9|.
TGTGCCAGCAGCTCCGTGAGCGGGAGGGAACAAGAGACCCAGTACTTC
CASSSVSGREQETQYF
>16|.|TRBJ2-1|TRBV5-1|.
TGCGCCAGCAGCTTGATGCGAGAGGGGGGATACAATGAGCAGTTCTTC
CASSLMREGGYNEQFF
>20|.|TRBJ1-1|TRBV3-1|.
TGTGCCAGCAGCCAATATCTCCCCAGGAAGGGATATGAGGTGAACACTGAAGCTTTCTTT
CASSQYLPRKGYEVNTEAFF
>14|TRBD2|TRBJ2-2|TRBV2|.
TGTGCCAGCAGTGTAGCGGGAGTTTTCGGGGAGCTGTTTTTT
CASSVAGVFGELFF
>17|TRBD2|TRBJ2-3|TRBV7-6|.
TGTGCCAGCAGCGGACTAGCGGGAGTGGGGGTCGGGGATACGCAGTATTTT
CASSGLAGVGVGDTQYF
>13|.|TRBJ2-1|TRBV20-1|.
TGCAGTGCCATCGGCTATAAATACAATGAGCAGTTCTTC
CSAIGYKYNEQFF
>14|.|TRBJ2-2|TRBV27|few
TGTGCCAGCACTCTCAGGGGGACTGGCGGGGAGCTGTTTTTT
CASTLRGTGGELFF
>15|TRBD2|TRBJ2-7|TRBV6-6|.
TGTGCCAGCAGGTTTAGCGGGGGGCCGGGAGGCGAGCAGTACTTC
CASRFSGGPGGEQYF
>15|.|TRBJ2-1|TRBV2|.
TGTGCCAGCAGTGAGCCGGGGAGCTCCTACAATGAGCAGTTCTTC
CASSEPGSSYNEQFF
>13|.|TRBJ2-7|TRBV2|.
TGTGCCAGCAGTGAACTGGGGAGTAATGAGCAGTACTTC
CASSELGSNEQYF